This T cell receptor beta chain stems from a study of Graves' ophthalmopathy and Graves' hyperthyroidism. This clonotype was counted many times. Its antigen is unknown. Other autoimmune diseases, uncontrolled infections, pregnancy or lactation led to the exclusion of patients. Study-level points and caveats: Blood repertoires reportedly contained most expanded thyroid clonotypes above 0.001 frequency.

The sequenced template was RNA, covering the TCR beta CDR3 region. An initial RT-PCR round employing HTBI primers preceded a second-round multiplex PCR. TCRdb reprocessed the multiplex PCR reads with MiXCR, giving one entry per CDR3 protein. The sample has about 400,000 distinct CDR3 sequences; about 17% are singletons. Trimming took 1 base from V and 7 from J, leaving 5 bases between them. This CDR3 has 12 residues. Sequencing input: peripheral blood. This sequence joins TRBV12-3 or TRBV12-4 and TRBJ1-5; no firm D call. This TCR came from a woman aged 18-29 years with Graves' ophthalmopathy. The CDR3 here is CASSLVGQPQHF. The CDR3 nucleotides are TGTGCCAGCAGTTTAGTAGGCCAGCCCCAGCATTTT.